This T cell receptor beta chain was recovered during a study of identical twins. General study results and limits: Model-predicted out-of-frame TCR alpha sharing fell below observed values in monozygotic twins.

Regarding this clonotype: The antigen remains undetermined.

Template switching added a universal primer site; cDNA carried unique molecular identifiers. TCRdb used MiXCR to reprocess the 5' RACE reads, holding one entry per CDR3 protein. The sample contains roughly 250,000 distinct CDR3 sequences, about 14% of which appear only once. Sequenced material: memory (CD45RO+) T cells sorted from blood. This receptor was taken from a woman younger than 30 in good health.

The CDR3 sequence: CASSQMGHGGTEAFF. The CDR3 DNA reads TGCGCCAGCAGCCAGATGGGGCACGGGGGCACTGAAGCTTTCTTT. The rearrangement links TRBV4-1 to TRBJ1-1; a possible D gene is TRBD1 (5 bases). The V end was cut by 3 bases, the J end by 4 bases, with 15 bases between. Per the germline V gene, CDR1 is MGHRA and CDR2 is YSYEKL. CDR3 length equals 15 residues.